This TCR beta chain was profiled in a study of blood T cell repertoires in COVID-19. The data were produced by immunoSEQ multiplex PCR, yet TCRdb's version contains in-frame clones alone and is incomplete. The profile shows 25,000 to 35,000 clones, roughly 85% of them singletons. The CDR3 extends over 14 amino acids. Looked up from germline, CDR1 is MDHEN and CDR2 is SYDVKM. Trimming removed 7 bases at V and 7 bases at J, with 19 bases between. This TCR was sampled from a man in his 60s with active COVID-19. The sample taken for sequencing was peripheral blood. This sequence joins TRBV28 and TRBJ2-5; tentatively, D is TRBD1 (5 bases). CDR3 loop: CASTTPRQKATQYF. The CDR3 nucleotides are TGTGCCAGCACGACCCCAAGACAGAAAGCGACCCAGTACTTC.